The clone carrying this TCR beta chain was recorded once. No antigen is known for it. Compared with germline, one end of the junction differs, possibly owing to a read error. This sample was taken from a study of cytomegalovirus exposure and HLA in healthy donors. Looking at the study overall: Samples from HLA-typed donors yielded approximately 88 million unique TCRs in an early data release.

CDR1 is SGHNT and CDR2 is YYREEE in the germline V gene (reference sequence). CDR3 length: 13 residues. Use of 60 Vbeta and 13 Jbeta primers characterized the PCR. TCRdb keeps only in-frame clones here, not all; method: immunoSEQ multiplex PCR. This sample carries approximately 160,000 clones, roughly four fifths of them seen once, and the ten largest clones take approximately 1.5%. Study-level points and caveats: Across HLA loci, a later analysis found differing TCR association rates, with DRB1 most and HLA-C fewest. Later on, an analysis tied approximately 15,000 TCR beta sequences to HLA alleles at 0.05 false discovery rate.

The sequencing input was PBMCs. This chain joins TRBV5-4 and TRBJ2-1; unclear D gene. This TCR was recovered from a middle-aged man in good health and CMV-seronegative. In nucleotides, the CDR3 is TGTGCCAGCAGCTTTGGGCAGGTCGAAAGTGTGGTCTTC. Amino acids: CASSFGQVESVVF. The variable domain in full, completed from reference TRBV5-4 and TRBJ2-1, reads ETGVTQSPTHLIKTRGQQVTLRCSSQSGHNTVSWYQQALGQGPQFIFQYYREEENGRGNFPPRFSGLQFPNYSSELNVNALELDDSALYLCASSFGQVESVVFGPGTRLTVL.